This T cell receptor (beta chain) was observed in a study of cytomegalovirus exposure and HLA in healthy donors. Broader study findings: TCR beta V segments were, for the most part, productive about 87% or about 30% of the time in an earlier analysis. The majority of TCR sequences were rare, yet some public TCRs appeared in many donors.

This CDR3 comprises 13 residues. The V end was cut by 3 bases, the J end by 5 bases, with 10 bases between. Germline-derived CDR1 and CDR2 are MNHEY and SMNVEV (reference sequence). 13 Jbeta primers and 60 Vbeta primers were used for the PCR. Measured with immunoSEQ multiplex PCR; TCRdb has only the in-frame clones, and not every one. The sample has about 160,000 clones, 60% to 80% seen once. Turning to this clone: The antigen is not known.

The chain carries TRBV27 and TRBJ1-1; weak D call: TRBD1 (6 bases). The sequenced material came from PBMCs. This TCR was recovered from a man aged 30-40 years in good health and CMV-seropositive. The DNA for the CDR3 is TGTGCCAGCAGTTTCCGGGGGGCAACTGAAGCTTTCTTT. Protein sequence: CASSFRGATEAFF.